A single sample is the source of the 5 T cell receptor beta chains below, sequenced in a study of identical twins. Each CDR3 protein is one row after TCRdb ran MiXCR on the 5' RACE reads. The sample comprises 350,000 to 600,000 distinct CDR3 sequences, approximately 14% of which are singletons, and around 0.48% rests with the top ten. The data were also submitted as part of a second study, on yellow fever vaccine responses in identical twins.

Sequenced input: CD4+ T cells sorted from blood. The source is a woman aged 18-29 years in good health.

This clonotype was recorded a few times. The chain has TRBV4-1 and TRBJ2-3, with D possibly TRBD1 on 6 matching bases. This CDR3 spans 15 amino acids. The germline CDR1 and CDR2 sequences are MGHRA and YSYEKL. Trimming pared 0 bases from V and 5 bases from J, leaving 12 bases between. The CDR3 DNA sequence: TGCGCCAGCAGCCAAGAGGGGGCCAGGGGAGATACGCAGTATTTT. It codes for CASSQEGARGDTQYF.

This clonotype has more than one count but fewer than ten. The V gene is TRBV4-2, the J gene TRBJ2-3; D is undetermined. The ends were cut back, 2 bases at V and 0 bases at J, with 3 bases in the middle. The germline gives CDR1 LGHNA, CDR2 YNFKEQ. CDR3 length: 13 residues. CDR3 region: CASSQPSTDTQYF. Written as DNA, the CDR3 is TGTGCCAGCAGCCAACCCAGCACAGATACGCAGTATTTT.

CDR3 DNA: TGTGCCAGCAGGATAGGACAGGGAGGTGGGTTCGAGCAGTACTTC. This encodes CASRIGQGGGFEQYF. V gene TRBV12-3 or TRBV12-4 combines with J gene TRBJ2-7; 8 nucleotides align to TRBD1. V shed 6 bases and J 6 bases; nucleotides not matched to a gene: 13. The CDR3 runs 15 residues.

The chain is built from TRBV10-3 and TRBJ2-3, with D possibly being TRBD2 (6 bases). V was trimmed by 4 bases and J by 2 bases, leaving 7 bases between them. Germline V gene lookup returns CDR1 ENHRY and CDR2 SYGVKD. The CDR3 sequence is 13 residues long. For the CDR3, the DNA is TGTGCCATCAGTGGGACTAACACAGATACGCAGTATTTT. Translated: CAISGTNTDTQYF.

As concerns this clonotype: In this CDR3 the conserved last residue, phenylalanine or tryptophan, is missing, so a read error is likely. The chain employs TRBV7-9 and TRBJ1-1, with D possibly TRBD1 on 6 matching bases. V was clipped by 5 bases and J by 1 base, with 11 bases between them. Germline CDR1 and CDR2: SEHNR and FQNEAQ (reference sequence). The CDR3 extends over 14 amino acids. Here the CDR3 reads CASSTGTPNTEAFL. CDR3 nucleotide sequence: TGTGCCAGCAGCACCGGGACACCGAACACTGAAGCTTTCCTT.